Each of the 27 T cell receptor beta chains below was sequenced from the same sample in a study of T-cell reconstitution after alpha-beta-depleted transplantation in children. Preparing the TCRbeta library involved the use of unique molecular identifiers. TCRdb passed the PCR reads through MiXCR, listing each CDR3 protein once. The sample has around 370,000 distinct CDR3 sequences; around 16% are singletons. This material consisted of PBMCs, mostly from graft donor cells, taken 360 days after TCRalphabeta/CD19-depleted stem cell transplant. All receptors derive from a male patient aged 2-10 years who had a stem cell transplant for acute lymphoblastic leukemia, so the T cells may come from the graft donor.

There are many counts of this clonotype. The DNA of the CDR3 is TGCAGCGTTGGGGACAGGAGGTTCTTC. It specifies CSVGDRRFF. The chain is built from TRBV29-1 and TRBJ2-1; 8 nucleotides align to TRBD1. Germline assignment: CDR1 SQVTM and CDR2 ANQGSEA. V trimming: 4 bases; J trimming: 15 bases; junction bases outside the gene matches: 2. CDR3 length equals 9 residues.

The gene calls are TRBV27 and TRBJ2-7; 11 bases align to TRBD1. V was pared by 3 bases and J by 4 bases, with 8 bases of the junction left unmatched. This CDR3 region has 16 residues. Per germline, CDR1 MNHEY and CDR2 SMNVEV (reference sequence). Here the CDR3 DNA reads TGTGCCAGCAGTTTTGCGCGGGGACAGGGGGGTTACGAGCAGTACTTC. Translated, it gives CASSFARGQGGYEQYF.

This clonotype was observed a few times. The chain is built from TRBV20-1 and TRBJ2-1; tentative D call: TRBD2 (6 bases). Per germline, CDR1 DFQATT and CDR2 SNEGSKA (reference sequence). This CDR3 spans 15 amino acids. V lost 1 base to trimming and J lost 9 bases, with 19 bases between them. The CDR3 region has the DNA TGCAGTGCTAGAGGTCTCGGGGGTAGCACTTCTGAGCAGTTCTTC. Its protein is CSARGLGGSTSEQFF.

V gene TRBV7-9 combines with J gene TRBJ1-2, with D unclear. CDR3 length: 13 amino acids. V was pared by 5 bases and J by 1 base, with 8 bases between. Germline V gene lookup returns CDR1 SEHNR and CDR2 FQNEAQ (reference sequence). CDR3 sequence (DNA): TGTGCCAGCAGCCCAGACCTTAACTATGGCTACACCTTC. This translates into CASSPDLNYGYTF.

This clonotype was seen only a few times. This sequence joins TRBV12-3 or TRBV12-4 and TRBJ2-7; tentatively, D is TRBD1 or TRBD2 (5 bases each). The ends were cut back, 4 bases at V and 4 bases at J, with 14 bases in the middle. The CDR3 is 14 amino acids. The CDR3 protein is CASSSWGSGYEQYF. The CDR3 DNA reads as TGTGCCAGCAGTTCTTGGGGGAGCGGTTACGAGCAGTACTTC.

Only a few counts were recorded for this clonotype. The genes are TRBV4-3 and TRBJ1-1; TRBD1 matches at 10 bases. J was trimmed by 6 bases and V by 4 bases; bases with no gene match: 5. Germline V lookup: CDR1 LGHNA, CDR2 YSLEER. The CDR3 runs to 14 residues. The CDR3 loop reads CASSPHDRGPEAFF. The CDR3 DNA sequence: TGCGCCAGCAGCCCGCATGACAGGGGGCCTGAAGCTTTCTTT.

The V gene is TRBV20-1, the J gene TRBJ2-7, with D unclear. Between the trimmed V and J ends, which lost 3 bases and 2 bases, there was a span of 11 bases. Germline V gene lookup returns CDR1 DFQATT and CDR2 SNEGSKA (reference sequence). The CDR3 runs to 13 residues. In nucleotides, the CDR3 is TGCAGTGCTAGTCGGCCCCCTCCCTACGAGCAGTACTTC. This sequence encodes CSASRPPPYEQYF.

A few counts support this clonotype. The rearrangement uses TRBV7-9 and TRBJ2-5; D call uncertain. V lost 5 bases and J 5 bases, leaving 6 bases between the germline ends. Per the germline V gene, CDR1 is SEHNR and CDR2 is FQNEAQ (reference sequence). The CDR3 sequence is 11 residues long. The CDR3 here is CASSGVETQYF. The CDR3, as DNA: TGTGCCAGCAGCGGGGTTGAGACCCAGTACTTC.

The chain couples TRBV11-3 to TRBJ2-2, with 9 bases matching TRBD1. J lost 1 base, V lost 4 bases, and 16 bases had no gene match. Germline CDR1 is SGHNT and CDR2 is YENEEA. This CDR3 is 20 amino acids long. CDR3 DNA sequence: TGTGCCAGCAGCTACCTGGGACAGGGTGGTAGCTTCTGGAACACCGGGGAGCTGTTTTTT. Translated, it gives CASSYLGQGGSFWNTGELFF.

The chain recombines TRBV5-1 with TRBJ1-4; D is unresolved. With 0 bases removed from V and 8 bases from J, the gap between germline ends came to 11 bases. Germline CDR1 reads SGHRS; CDR2 reads YFSETQ. This CDR3 has 14 residues. The CDR3 nucleotides are TGCGCCAGCAGCTTGGTATCGGGAGACGAAAAACTGTTTTTT. The encoded protein is CASSLVSGDEKLFF.

This clonotype was observed at least ten times. The chain is built from TRBV30 and TRBJ2-4, with D unclear. This CDR3 has 16 residues. Germline CDR1 and CDR2: GTSNPN and SVGIG (reference sequence). V lost 0 bases and J lost 0, with 12 bases in between. CDR3 loop: CAWSVGTVLAKNIQYF. DNA of the CDR3: TGTGCCTGGAGTGTAGGAACAGTGTTAGCCAAAAACATTCAGTACTTC.

The CDR3 nucleotides are TGTGCCAGCAGCGTAGGAGGACTAGCGGGAGCAACCTACAATGAGCAGTTCTTC. It translates to CASSVGGLAGATYNEQFF. The chain is built from TRBV9 and TRBJ2-1, with 13 bases that match TRBD2. CDR1 SGDLS and CDR2 YYNGEE come from the germline V gene. The CDR3 has 18 residues. The V and J ends lost 0 bases and 2 bases, in that order; junction bases with no gene match: 5.

This sequence joins TRBV7-9 and TRBJ1-2; 7 bases match TRBD1. After removal of 1 base from V and 4 bases from J, the junction contained 3 bases not matched to a gene. The length of the CDR3 is 14 residues. CDR1 SEHNR and CDR2 FQNEAQ come from the germline V gene (reference sequence). DNA for the CDR3: TGTGCCAGCAGCTTAGAGGGGGCCCGCTATGGCTACACCTTC. It translates to CASSLEGARYGYTF.

V and J are TRBV27 and TRBJ2-2; 11 bases agree with TRBD2. The CDR3 is 12 residues long. Germline loops: CDR1 MNHEY, CDR2 SMNVEV (reference sequence). For the CDR3, the DNA is TGTACTAGCGGGAGGAACACCGGGGAGCTGTTTTTT. Its translation is CTSGRNTGELFF.

Only a few counts were recorded for this clonotype. The V and J genes are TRBV6-5 and TRBJ1-5; D perhaps matches TRBD1 (5 bases). The CDR3 contains 15 residues. V gave up 0 bases and J gave up 1 base, with 7 bases separating them. Germline CDR1 and CDR2: MNHEY and SVGAGI. CDR3 coding DNA: TGTGCCAGCAGTTACTCAGGGGTGAGCAATCAGCCCCAGCATTTT. Translation gives CASSYSGVSNQPQHF.

This clonotype has just a few counts. V usage is TRBV4-3 and J usage is TRBJ2-2; 11 positions match TRBD2. This CDR3 has 20 amino acids. Per the germline V gene, CDR1 is LGHNA and CDR2 is YSLEER. Germline trimming cut 0 bases from V and 3 bases from J; bases unmatched to any gene: 12. The CDR3 sequence is CASSQEIGSGRAGYTGELFF. The CDR3 DNA follows: TGCGCCAGCAGCCAAGAGATCGGTAGCGGGAGGGCCGGATACACCGGGGAGCTGTTTTTT.

The chain carries TRBV12-3 or TRBV12-4 and TRBJ2-1, with unresolved D. V shed 6 bases and J shed 2 bases, with 14 bases lying between them. The CDR3 covers 15 residues. The CDR3 nucleotides are TGTGCCAGCAGGCCACGGGTGAAAGCCTACAATGAGCAGTTCTTC. It yields the protein CASRPRVKAYNEQFF.

A few counts support this clonotype. The J gene is TRBJ1-2, the V gene TRBV19; D gene unclear. The CDR3 has 11 residues. Germline values: CDR1 LNHDA, CDR2 SQIVND (reference sequence). V was cut by 8 bases and J by 4 bases, with 8 bases left in between. DNA for the CDR3: TGTGCCAGTTGGTACAGCTATGGCTACACCTTC. Translated, it gives CASWYSYGYTF.

Regarding this clonotype: One junction end disagrees with the germline gene, perhaps due to a read error. The V call is TRBV12-3 or TRBV12-4, the J call TRBJ2-5, with D perhaps being TRBD1 or TRBD2 (5 bases each). CDR3 length: 17 amino acids. The CDR3 DNA reads TGTGTCAGCAGCAAGTCACAGGAGGATCAGTACCAAGAGACCCAGTACTTC. Translating it yields CVSSKSQEDQYQETQYF.

The J gene is TRBJ1-1, the V gene TRBV18; D not certain. The CDR3 runs 13 residues. Trimming stripped 4 bases from V and 0 bases from J, with 6 bases between. In germline, CDR1 is KGHSH, CDR2 LQKENI. The CDR3 region has the DNA TGTGCCAGCTCACATCCAATGAACACTGAAGCTTTCTTT. Protein product: CASSHPMNTEAFF.

V gene TRBV4-1 combines with J gene TRBJ1-1, with D perhaps TRBD1 (5 bases). The germline V gene has CDR1 MGHRA and CDR2 YSYEKL. The CDR3 spans 16 residues. The V end was cut by 3 bases, the J end by 0 bases, with 14 bases between. CDR3 coding DNA: TGCGCCAGCAGCCAGCAGGGCAGAACTTTGAACACTGAAGCTTTCTTT. Translation: CASSQQGRTLNTEAFF.

CDR3 nucleotides: TGCAGCGTTACCCGGCCGATAGCGGGAGTGGGCTACGAGCAGTACTTC. Encoded protein: CSVTRPIAGVGYEQYF. This rearrangement joins TRBV29-1 to TRBJ2-7; 9 bases are a match to TRBD2. CDR1 SQVTM and CDR2 ANQGSEA come from the germline V gene. The CDR3 has 16 residues. V lost 5 bases, J lost 3 bases, and 14 bases stayed unmatched.

The table lists this clonotype with a few counts. The CDR3 DNA reads TGTGCCAGCAATAAGGGGAGTGTGGGTAAAAATGAGCAGTTCTTC. Amino acid sequence: CASNKGSVGKNEQFF. The V gene is TRBV27, the J gene TRBJ2-1; D assignment may be TRBD1 or TRBD2 (5 bases each). The V gene lost 7 bases and the J gene lost 7 bases, with 20 bases spanning the gap. The germline V gene encodes CDR1 MNHEY and CDR2 SMNVEV (reference sequence). The CDR3 length is 15 residues.

Ten or more counts support this clonotype. The chain links TRBV6-5 to TRBJ2-5; D ambiguous. Germline CDR1 reads MNHEY; CDR2 reads SVGAGI. The CDR3 sequence is 14 residues long. V was clipped by 0 bases and J by 6 bases, with 11 bases between them. In DNA, the CDR3 is TGTGCCAGCAGTTACTCAGGGAATGTAAAGACCCAGTACTTC. Translation: CASSYSGNVKTQYF.

This chain connects TRBV7-2 to TRBJ2-7; 10 bases agree with TRBD2. CDR1 SGHTA and CDR2 FQGNSA come from the germline V gene. After removal of 5 bases from V and 4 bases from J, the junction contained 8 bases not matched to a gene. There are 15 residues in the CDR3. As DNA, the CDR3 is TGTGCCAGCAGCCCCGCTAGCGGGAGCTTTTACGAGCAGTACTTC. Its protein product is CASSPASGSFYEQYF.

This clonotype came up a few times. The germline gene is not matched at one end of the junction; a read error may be the cause. This chain links TRBV29-1 with TRBJ2-3, with TRBD2 matching over 8 bases. The CDR3 sequence is 14 residues long. CDR1 and CDR2 (germline): SQVTM, ANQGSEA. CDR3 sequence reads: CSLEVAGHTDTQYF. The CDR3 region has the DNA TGCAGCCTTGAGGTAGCGGGACACACAGATACGCAGTATTTT.

As for this clonotype: A much larger clone is a single base away; this may be a read error. The chain has TRBV4-1 and TRBJ2-1; 10 nucleotides agree with TRBD2. The CDR3 has 17 residues. CDR1 is MGHRA, CDR2 YSYEKL, per germline. The CDR3 DNA reads TGCGCCATCAGCCAAGGTGTGGCTAGCGGGGGAGCGAATGAGCAGTTCTTC. Residues: CAISQGVASGGANEQFF.